Below are 8 T cell receptor beta chains sequenced from a single sample in a study of blood T cell repertoires in COVID-19. The table came from immunoSEQ multiplex PCR; TCRdb's copy has only in-frame clones and leaves some out. The sample holds about 260,000 clones, 70% to 90% seen once. The sample comprised peripheral blood. Receptors were obtained from a human donor in a cohort sampled during active COVID-19.

This sequence joins TRBV9 and TRBJ2-1; 8 nucleotides align to TRBD2. This CDR3 spans 15 amino acids. Germline CDR1 reads SGDLS; CDR2 reads YYNGEE. V shed 5 bases, J shed 0 bases, and the junction held 4 bases outside the gene matches. The CDR3 DNA sequence: TGTGCCAGCAGTGCGGGGGGTAGCTCCTACAATGAGCAGTTCTTC. Translated: CASSAGGSSYNEQFF.

J is TRBJ2-1 and V is TRBV25-1; D is undetermined. Deletions cut 8 bases from V and 10 bases from J, with 18 bases between. Germline loops: CDR1 MGHDK, CDR2 SYGVNS. This CDR3 comprises 13 residues. The CDR3 DNA sequence: TGTGCCAGCGGGCACTCCAATACCGCGGAGCAGTTCTTC. It encodes CASGHSNTAEQFF.

The chain has TRBV4-1 and TRBJ2-1; 7 bases are shared with TRBD2. CDR3 size: 15 residues. V lost 2 bases to trimming and J lost 5 bases; unmatched junction nucleotides: 6. Germline CDR1 is MGHRA and CDR2 is YSYEKL. DNA for the CDR3: TGCGCCAGCAGCCAACCCCTCGGGACTAACAATGAGCAGTTCTTC. This codes for CASSQPLGTNNEQFF.

The chain combines TRBV4-3 with TRBJ2-1; 15 bases agree with TRBD2. This CDR3 contains 20 residues. The V segment lost 4 bases and the J segment 4 bases; nucleotides outside the gene matches: 14. Germline CDR1 reads LGHNA; CDR2 reads YSLEER. This CDR3 reads CASSPGIGGTSGGWYNEQFF. CDR3 DNA sequence: TGCGCCAGCAGCCCAGGAATAGGCGGGACTAGCGGGGGGTGGTACAATGAGCAGTTCTTC.

V is TRBV6-5 and J is TRBJ1-1; 7 bases line up with TRBD1. V shed 6 bases and J 4 bases; nucleotides not matched to a gene: 11. Germline assignment: CDR1 MNHEY and CDR2 SVGAGI. This CDR3 has 15 amino acids. CDR3 region: CASSPLKGAGTEAFF. The CDR3 DNA reads TGTGCCAGCAGCCCCCTAAAGGGGGCGGGCACTGAAGCTTTCTTT.

V and J are TRBV7-8 and TRBJ2-2, with D perhaps matching TRBD1 (6 bases). In germline, CDR1 is SGHVS, CDR2 FQNEAQ. V was pared by 10 bases and J by 4 bases, with 25 bases between. This CDR3 is 17 amino acids long. The CDR3: CATSGTRASLGTGELFF. The CDR3 nucleotides read TGTGCCACCTCGGGGACAAGGGCCTCCTTGGGCACCGGGGAGCTGTTTTTT.

The CDR3 DNA follows: TGTGCCAGCAGCGTAAATCCAGGGGGCTTAGGATTTGCGACATCTGGGGCCAACGTCCTGACTTTC. Its protein is CASSVNPGGLGFATSGANVLTF. V gene TRBV9 combines with J gene TRBJ2-6; TRBD1 matches 8 bases. This CDR3 is 22 amino acids long. Trimming cost V 1 base and J 1 base; bases outside gene matches: 19. The V gene's germline CDR1 is SGDLS and CDR2 YYNGEE.

The J gene is TRBJ2-3, the V gene TRBV5-8, with a weak D call TRBD2 (6 bases). Germline CDR1 is SGHTS and CDR2 is YDEGEE. Trimming left V 4 bases short and J 2 bases short, with 14 bases between. The CDR3 has 15 amino acids. The CDR3 region has the DNA TGTGCCAGCAGCCCCGGGACGGGGGACACAGATACGCAGTATTTT. Encoded protein: CASSPGTGDTDTQYF.